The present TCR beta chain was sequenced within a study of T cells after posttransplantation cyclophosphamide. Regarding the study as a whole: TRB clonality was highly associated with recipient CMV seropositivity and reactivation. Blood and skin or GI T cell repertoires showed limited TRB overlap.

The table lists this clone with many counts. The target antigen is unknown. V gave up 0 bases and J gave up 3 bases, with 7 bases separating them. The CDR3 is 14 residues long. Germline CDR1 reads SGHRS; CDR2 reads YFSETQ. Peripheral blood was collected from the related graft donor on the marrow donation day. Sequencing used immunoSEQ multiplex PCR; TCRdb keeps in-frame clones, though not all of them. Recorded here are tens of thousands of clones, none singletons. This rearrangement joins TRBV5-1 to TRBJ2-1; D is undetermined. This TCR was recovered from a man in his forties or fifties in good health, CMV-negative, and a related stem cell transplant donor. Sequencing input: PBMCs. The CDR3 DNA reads TGCGCCAGCAGCTTGGACCAGATCTACAATGAGCAGTTCTTC. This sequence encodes CASSLDQIYNEQFF.